The rows below give T cell receptor beta chains drawn from one sample of a study of cytomegalovirus exposure and HLA in healthy donors. Using immunoSEQ multiplex PCR, the repertoire was profiled, and TCRdb retains in-frame clones only, with some absent. Here the sample spans tens of thousands of clones, 90% to 95% being singletons. Sequencing input: PBMCs. These receptor sequences come from a woman aged 18-30 years in good health and CMV-seronegative. Each CDR3 is given with its conserved first and last residue. D genes are given only for firm matches. Expanded clones are given a class, and other clones once, few, many or no size at all.

cdr3_nt	cdr3_aa	j_call	d_call	v_call	clone_size
TGTGCCAGCAGCTTGTCCGGGACACCCTTCGATGAGCAGTTCTTC	CASSLSGTPFDEQFF	TRBJ2-1	.	TRBV11-3	.
TGTGCTAGTGGTTCTAGCGGGGGGGCTGGCACCGGGGAGCTGTTTTTT	CASGSSGGAGTGELFF	TRBJ2-2	TRBD2	TRBV12-5	.
TGTGCCAGCAGTTCGACAGGGTTAGGATATGGCTACACCTTC	CASSSTGLGYGYTF	TRBJ1-2	TRBD1	TRBV6-5	.
TGTGCCAGCAGCCCCGGCGGTTCCGGGACAGGGGGAATTTCGAATGAGCAGTTCTTC	CASSPGGSGTGGISNEQFF	TRBJ2-1	TRBD1	TRBV7-2	.
TGCGCCAGCAGCCAAGATGGGGGGGGCAGAGGCAATCAGCCCCAGCATTTT	CASSQDGGGRGNQPQHF	TRBJ1-5	.	TRBV4-1	.
TGTGCCAGCAGCTTGGTCGGGGTGGGGGGGAACACTGAAGCTTTCTTT	CASSLVGVGGNTEAFF	TRBJ1-1	.	TRBV5-4	.
TGTGCCAGCAGTCAAACCGGGACAGGGGACAACGAGCAGTACTTC	CASSQTGTGDNEQYF	TRBJ2-7	TRBD1	TRBV6-6	.
TGTGCCAGCAGCCCCCGCTGGCAGAACTCCTACGAGCAGTACTTC	CASSPRWQNSYEQYF	TRBJ2-7	.	TRBV7-8	.
TGTGCCAGCAGCTTAAGGGGACAGGGGTTCGCCAATGAGCAGTTCTTC	CASSLRGQGFANEQFF	TRBJ2-1	TRBD1	TRBV7-2	.
TGTGCCAGCAGCCCCTCGGGGTACGGGGAGCTGTTTTTT	CASSPSGYGELFF	TRBJ2-2	.	TRBV11-2	.
TGTGCCAGCAGCGTCCAGGGGCGTAACTATGGCTACACCTTC	CASSVQGRNYGYTF	TRBJ1-2	.	TRBV25-1	.
TGCGCCAGCAGCCATGGAGACAGGGGAGGCTCCTACGAGCAGTACTTC	CASSHGDRGGSYEQYF	TRBJ2-7	TRBD1	TRBV4-1	.
TGTGCCAGCAGCGTAGACCGGGCGGGGACCGGGGAGCTGTTTTTT	CASSVDRAGTGELFF	TRBJ2-2	.	TRBV9	.
TGCGCCAGCAGCATAGGGGAGGTGGGCACCGGGGAGCTGTTTTTT	CASSIGEVGTGELFF	TRBJ2-2	.	TRBV5-1	once
TGTGCCAGCAGCACGGGACTAGAGGTCCTTTGGGTTAATACAGATACGCAGTATTTT	CASSTGLEVLWVNTDTQYF	TRBJ2-3	TRBD2	TRBV7-8	.
TGTGCCAGTAGCCCGGACAGGGGGCGCGACACTGAAGCTTTCTTT	CASSPDRGRDTEAFF	TRBJ1-1	TRBD1	TRBV19	.
TGTGCCAGCAGCTTAGTTGGCCAGGGTAGTAAAAAACTGTTTTTT	CASSLVGQGSKKLFF	TRBJ1-4	.	TRBV7-2	once